The sequence of this TCR beta chain was determined in a study of yellow fever vaccine responses in identical twins. Overall study findings and caveats: Reportedly, the response of twins' T cells to the vaccine seemed partly convergent, partly personalized.

This clonotype is a singleton in its sample. Its antigen is unidentified. TCRdb processed the RT-PCR reads anew with MiXCR; each CDR3 protein has one entry. The sample records tens of thousands of distinct CDR3 sequences, under 85% being singletons. This CDR3 contains 14 residues. Unmatched junction bases numbered 6, after V lost 3 bases and J lost 8 bases. Germline V gene data show CDR1 as SGHNT and CDR2 as YENEEA. This TCR derives from a woman between 18 and 29 years old who received the yellow fever vaccine. The sequenced sample was T cells from blood (PBMCs), unsorted or a sorted subset (not recorded which), obtained before or after yellow fever vaccination (not recorded which). The chain combines TRBV11-3 with TRBJ2-1; 8 bases are a match to TRBD2. The CDR3 nucleotides are TGTGCCAGCAGCTTCCGAGCGGGAGAAGATGAGCAGTTCTTC. Translated, it gives CASSFRAGEDEQFF.